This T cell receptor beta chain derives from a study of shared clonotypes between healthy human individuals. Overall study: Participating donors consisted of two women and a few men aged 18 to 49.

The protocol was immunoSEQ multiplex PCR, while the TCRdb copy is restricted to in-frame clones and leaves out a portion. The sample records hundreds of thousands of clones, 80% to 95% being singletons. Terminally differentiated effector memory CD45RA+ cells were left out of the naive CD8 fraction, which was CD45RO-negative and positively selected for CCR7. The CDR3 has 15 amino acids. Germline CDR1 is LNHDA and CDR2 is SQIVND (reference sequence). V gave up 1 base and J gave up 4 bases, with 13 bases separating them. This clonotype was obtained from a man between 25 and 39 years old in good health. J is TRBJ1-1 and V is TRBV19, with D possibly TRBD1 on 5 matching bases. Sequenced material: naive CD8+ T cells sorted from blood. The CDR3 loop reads CASSIVGLGGTEAFF. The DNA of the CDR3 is TGTGCCAGTAGTATAGTCGGGCTTGGGGGCACTGAAGCTTTCTTT.